This T cell receptor beta chain is drawn from a study of blood T cell repertoires in COVID-19 (dated by TCRdb to the early 2020s). Broadly, across the study: Samples from collaborators originated in the United States, Italy and Spain and spanned both the acute and convalescent phases of COVID-19. The material from the prospective study consisted of cDNA or gDNA derived from T cells, B-cell-depleted T cells, or PBMCs. The dataset comprised deeply sampled blood TCRbeta repertoires from subjects exposed to, actively infected with, or recovered from COVID-19. The repertoires were released in a freely available public database meant as a resource for research on the immune response to SARS-CoV-2. Samples were obtained from the ongoing ImmuneRACE study (first 160 participants) and from some 1,300 subjects provided by 6 global collaborators. The sample metadata nearly always contained a de-identified subject ID, COVID-19 status, age in years and sex. Where available, HLA class I and class II types were taken from metadata supplied by the sample provider and were not determined by assay-based typing.

What the research found in general, with its limitations: Clinical and demographic metadata were provided uncurated, with the amount varying by source and participant.

Each collaborating institution followed its own protocols to collect whole blood in K2EDTA tubes. For TCRbeta analysis, collaborators shipped samples in one of three forms: frozen whole blood, isolated PBMCs, or DNA extracted from either of those sample types. The immunoSEQ Assay, a bias-controlled multiplex PCR, was used to amplify TCRbeta CDR3 regions from genomic DNA. Regarding the original processing steps: Within the assay, amplification of reference gene primers was used to estimate how many nucleated cells each sample contained. To quantify the absolute abundance of each unique TCRbeta CDR3 rearrangement, sequence reads were collapsed and filtered. For each sample, productive Simpson clonality was calculated by taking the square root of Simpson's diversity index across productive rearrangements. TCRdb provides this immuneACCESS table in a form limited to in-frame rearrangements. Some clones are lacking; in checked studies, under half of them reflect an unresolved V gene, and why the rest are absent is not known. That table is the source of V, J and clone size, and D and trimming were worked out from the DNA. Across this sample there are over 100,000 clones, with around nine tenths seen only once. The ten largest clones add up to about 20% of the sample.

This clone has more than one count but fewer than ten. Its antigen specificity is not known. The record has no base qualities; no much larger clone is one base away. Sequencing was performed on peripheral blood. This TCR derives from a human donor with acute or convalescent COVID-19. The donor label of this sample is uncertain.

The CDR3 loop reads CASSESATNEKLFF. In nucleotides, the sequence is TGTGCCAGCTCAGAGAGTGCAACTAATGAAAAACTGTTTTTT. The chain uses TRBV18 and TRBJ1-4, with the D segment identity uncertain. The CDR3, cysteine through phenylalanine, is 14 amino acids long. Only CDR3 DNA is held: 42 bases, read in frame from base 1. CDR1 and CDR2 (KGHSH, LQKENI) derive from the germline V gene. V is pared back by 5 bases and J by 0 bases, with 7 bases lying between the germline termini. With the rest looked up from the reference TRBV18 and TRBJ1-4 genes rather than sequenced, the full variable domain is NAGVMQNPRHLVRRRGQEARLRCSPMKGHSHVYWYRQLPEEGLKFMVYLQKENIIDESGMPKERFSAEFPKEGPSILRIQQVVRGDSAAYFCASSESATNEKLFFGSGTQLSVL.